Shown below are 30 T cell receptor beta chains from a single sample sequenced in a study of Ad26.COV2.S vaccination and SARS-CoV-2 variants. Treatment in this sample: some 20 received Ad26.COV2.S at low or high dose, single or two shots; roughly five received placebo; per-sample allocation not given. The investigators took samples on day 63 after the first vaccine or placebo injection. The method was immunoSEQ multiplex PCR; TCRdb's version includes in-frame clones alone and lacks a portion of them. The table has around 270,000 clones, approximately 90% seen once; the top ten hold about 2.8%. The sample was peripheral blood, taken in a trial of Ad26.COV2.S vaccine versus placebo. The source is a person aged 18 to 59 who received the Ad26.COV2.S COVID-19 vaccine or a placebo.

The chain combines TRBV5-8 with TRBJ2-2, with TRBD2 identical over 10 bases. After removal of 8 bases from V and 5 bases from J, the junction contained 12 bases not matched to a gene. The germline V gene has CDR1 SGHTS and CDR2 YDEGEE. The CDR3 has 16 residues. CDR3 in amino acids: CARKRASGRSTGELFF. The CDR3 DNA sequence: TGTGCCAGGAAAAGGGCTAGCGGGAGATCGACCGGGGAGCTGTTTTTT.

The gene calls are TRBV24-1 and TRBJ2-3; possible D gene TRBD1, 5 bases. V was clipped by 9 bases and J by 0 bases, with 6 bases between them. CDR3 length: 12 amino acids. Germline V lookup: CDR1 KGHDR, CDR2 SFDVKD. In DNA, the CDR3 is TGTGCCACCTCAGGGAGCACAGATACGCAGTATTTT. Protein: CATSGSTDTQYF.

This chain links TRBV6-5 with TRBJ1-5; D gene uncertain. V was shortened by 6 bases and J by 4 bases, with 10 bases between the two germline ends. CDR3 size: 13 residues. The V gene's germline CDR1 is MNHEY and CDR2 SVGAGI. CDR3 nucleotides: TGTGCCAGCAGATCAGGTTTAAATCAGCCCCAGCATTTT. Protein: CASRSGLNQPQHF.

The gene calls are TRBV19 and TRBJ2-7; D not certain. The CDR3 is made up of 15 amino acids. CDR1 and CDR2 (germline): LNHDA, SQIVND (reference sequence). Trimming pared 1 base from V and 2 bases from J, leaving 12 bases between. The CDR3 loop is CASSIGLRETYEQYF. CDR3 nucleotides: TGTGCCAGTAGTATAGGTCTGAGAGAAACCTACGAGCAGTACTTC.

The rearrangement joins TRBV5-1 to TRBJ1-6; D is unclear. The germline CDR1 and CDR2 sequences are SGHRS and YFSETQ. This CDR3 has 13 amino acids. V gave up 1 base and J gave up 7 bases, with 6 bases separating them. The CDR3 reads CASSLIENSPLHF. CDR3 nucleotide sequence: TGCGCCAGCAGCTTGATCGAGAATTCACCCCTCCACTTT.

This sequence joins TRBV5-5 and TRBJ2-5; 7 nucleotides match TRBD2. V lost 0 bases to trimming and J lost 0 bases; unmatched junction nucleotides: 2. Germline V CDR1 and CDR2: SGHKS, YYEKEE (reference sequence). The CDR3 runs 15 residues. The CDR3 is CASSLGAGNQETQYF. CDR3 in DNA: TGTGCCAGCAGCTTGGGAGCGGGGAACCAAGAGACCCAGTACTTC.

This clone was seen once. The rearrangement joins TRBV7-2 to TRBJ2-7, with 8 bases identical to TRBD1. Losses at the gene ends were 0 bases for V and 3 bases for J; bases not matched to a gene: 4. The CDR3 is made up of 15 amino acids. The germline gives CDR1 SGHTA, CDR2 FQGNSA. The DNA for the CDR3 is TGTGCCAGCAGCTTAGCTAGGACAGGGAGCTACGAGCAGTACTTC. Translating it yields CASSLARTGSYEQYF.

This chain joins TRBV4-3 and TRBJ2-5; D call uncertain. In germline, CDR1 is LGHNA, CDR2 YSLEER. V dropped 4 bases and J dropped 5 bases, with 11 bases sitting between them. CDR3 size: 13 residues. This CDR3 is CASSREGGETQYF. The CDR3 coding sequence is TGCGCCAGCAGCCGCGAAGGTGGGGAGACCCAGTACTTC.

This chain joins TRBV3-1 (or the pseudogene TRBV3-2) and TRBJ1-1; no firm D call. In germline, CDR1 is LGHDT, CDR2 YNNKEL (reference sequence). V lost 0 bases and J lost 6, with 8 bases in between. The CDR3 extends over 13 amino acids. CDR3 nucleotides: TGTGCCAGCAGCCAAGACCTGAGAGCTGAAGCTTTCTTT. It yields the protein CASSQDLRAEAFF.

The rearrangement links TRBV6-4 to TRBJ2-3; TRBD1 is a possible D gene (6 bases). This CDR3 is built from 15 residues. From germline, CDR1 is MRHNA and CDR2 SNTAGT. The V end lost 4 bases, the J end lost 1 base, and 12 bases lay between the germline ends. CDR3 nucleotide sequence: TGTGCCAGCAGTGCAGATGCAGGGGGCACAGATACGCAGTATTTT. Translated: CASSADAGGTDTQYF.

This chain connects TRBV6-5 to TRBJ1-1; 10 bases are shared with TRBD1. The germline gives CDR1 MNHEY, CDR2 SVGAGI. The CDR3 length is 13 residues. Trimming cost V 2 bases and J 11 bases; bases outside gene matches: 5. CDR3 residues: CASSYPGTGVAFF. The CDR3 DNA sequence: TGTGCCAGCAGTTACCCTGGGACAGGGGTGGCTTTCTTT.

J is TRBJ1-2 and V is TRBV28; maybe TRBD1 (5 bases). Germline assignment: CDR1 MDHEN and CDR2 SYDVKM. Trimming removed 7 bases from V and 3 bases from J, with 12 bases in between. The length of the CDR3 is 13 residues. The CDR3 DNA is TGTGCCAGCAACATAAGGGGTGACTATGGCTACACCTTC. It encodes CASNIRGDYGYTF.

This chain links TRBV27 with TRBJ1-5; no firm D call. V lost 11 bases and J lost 2, with 25 bases in between. The CDR3 extends over 17 amino acids. CDR1 and CDR2 (germline): MNHEY, SMNVEV (reference sequence). The CDR3 coding sequence is TGTGCCCCTTCCAGGTTCCAGTTTAGCATGGGCAATCAGCCCCAGCATTTT. Amino acid sequence: CAPSRFQFSMGNQPQHF.

This rearrangement joins TRBV7-3 to TRBJ1-6; D is possibly TRBD1 (6 bases). Germline lookup yields CDR1 SGHTA and CDR2 FQGTGA. The V and J ends lost 4 bases and 9 bases respectively, with 10 bases between them. CDR3 length equals 13 residues. The CDR3 sequence: CASSSTGISPLHF. The CDR3 DNA sequence: TGTGCCAGCAGCTCAACAGGGATTTCACCCCTCCACTTT.

In its sample, this clone was seen a few times. The chain carries TRBV9 and TRBJ1-4; TRBD1 might be the D (5 bases). Deletions cut 0 bases from V and 8 bases from J, with 26 bases between. CDR3 length: 19 amino acids. The germline V gene has CDR1 SGDLS and CDR2 YYNGEE. The CDR3 DNA reads as TGTGCCAGCAGCGTAGCTACGGGCAGGGCGGGCTCAATTGGCGAAAAACTGTTTTTT. Translation gives CASSVATGRAGSIGEKLFF. The full variable domain, in which reference TRBV9 and TRBJ1-4 provide the parts outside the CDR3, is DSGVTQTPKHLITATGQRVTLRCSPRSGDLSVYWYQQSLDQGLQFLIQYYNGEERAKGNILERFSAQQFPDLHSELNLSSLELGDSALYFCASSVATGRAGSIGEKLFFGSGTQLSVL.

This rearrangement joins TRBV7-8 to TRBJ2-1, with TRBD2 identical over 9 bases. There are 16 residues in the CDR3. Germline V gene sequence: CDR1 SGHVS, CDR2 FQNEAQ. Germline trimming cut 1 base from V and 7 bases from J; bases unmatched to any gene: 8. The CDR3 region has the DNA TGTGCCAGCAGCTTAGGGGTGGCGGGGGGGGATAATGAGCAGTTCTTC. Translated, it gives CASSLGVAGGDNEQFF.

The chain links TRBV4-1 to TRBJ2-1; weak D call: TRBD2 (6 bases). Germline lookup yields CDR1 MGHRA and CDR2 YSYEKL. The CDR3 length is 18 residues. With 4 bases removed from V and 1 base from J, the gap between germline ends came to 20 bases. CDR3 protein: CASSRGRVRGMSYNEQFF. CDR3 coding DNA: TGCGCCAGCAGCCGGGGAAGGGTTCGGGGGATGTCCTACAATGAGCAGTTCTTC.

The CDR3 DNA reads as TGCGCCAGCAGCTTTGGACTTCAAGCAACTAATGAAAAACTGTTTTTT. This translates into CASSFGLQATNEKLFF. This chain links TRBV5-1 with TRBJ1-4; no clear D gene. This CDR3 has 16 residues. Germline V gene data show CDR1 as SGHRS and CDR2 as YFSETQ. Deletions cut 2 bases from V and 0 bases from J, with 11 bases between.

The rearrangement joins TRBV6-4 to TRBJ2-1; no definite D call. V lost 0 bases and J lost 10, with 16 bases in between. Germline CDR1 reads MRHNA; CDR2 reads SNTAGT. The CDR3 sequence is 15 residues long. The CDR3 is CASSDSDNREPEQFF. Written as DNA, the CDR3 is TGTGCCAGCAGTGACTCAGACAATAGGGAACCCGAGCAGTTCTTC.

This sequence joins TRBV11-2 and TRBJ1-2, with D maybe TRBD1 (5 bases). This CDR3 spans 17 amino acids. Germline CDR1 SGHAT, CDR2 FQNNGV. The V end was cut by 5 bases, the J end by 4 bases, with 23 bases between. The CDR3 DNA reads TGTGCCAGCAGCCCACTCCGGGGCCGGACCCGGCCCTATGGCTACACCTTC. Its translation: CASSPLRGRTRPYGYTF. The complete variable domain, with remaining parts taken from reference TRBV11-2 and TRBJ1-2, reads EAGVAQSPRYKIIEKRQSVAFWCNPISGHATLYWYQQILGQGPKLLIQFQNNGVVDDSQLPKDRFSAERLKGVDSTLKIQPAKLEDSAVYLCASSPLRGRTRPYGYTFGSGTRLTVV.

This clone is a singleton in its sample. The chain is built from TRBV5-6 and TRBJ2-7; possible D gene TRBD1, 6 bases. The CDR3 loop spans 18 amino acids. Deletions cut 3 bases from V and 2 bases from J, with 24 bases between. CDR1 and CDR2 (germline): SGHDT, YYEEEE. Here the CDR3 reads CASSWIETQGSGPYEQYF. In DNA form, the CDR3 reads TGTGCCAGCAGCTGGATCGAAACTCAGGGGAGTGGCCCCTACGAGCAGTACTTC.

V is TRBV5-8 and J is TRBJ2-5; 7 nucleotides align to TRBD1. The length of the CDR3 is 11 residues. Per germline, CDR1 SGHTS and CDR2 YDEGEE. V lost 7 bases, J lost 7 bases, and 4 bases stayed unmatched. Here the CDR3 reads CASSSGGTQYF. CDR3 sequence (DNA): TGTGCCAGCTCTTCAGGGGGGACCCAGTACTTC.

This rearrangement joins TRBV5-5 to TRBJ2-7; the D call may be TRBD1 or TRBD2 (5 bases each). The CDR3 totals 15 residues. Trimming shortened V by 5 bases and J by 2 bases, and 17 bases separated the two germline ends. The germline V gene encodes CDR1 SGHKS and CDR2 YYEKEE (reference sequence). The CDR3 loop reads CASSSRDAGAYEQYF. The DNA for the CDR3 is TGTGCCAGCAGTTCCCGGGACGCCGGTGCCTACGAGCAGTACTTC.

The CDR3, as DNA: TGTGCCAGCAGCGGGACAGGGACGGACACTGAAGCTTTCTTT. Its translation is CASSGTGTDTEAFF. J is TRBJ1-1 and V is TRBV7-3, with TRBD1 identical over 9 bases. Germline values: CDR1 SGHTA, CDR2 FQGTGA. This CDR3 is 14 amino acids long. V shed 5 bases and J 3 bases; nucleotides not matched to a gene: 4.

The chain has TRBV2 and TRBJ2-7; tentatively, D is TRBD1 or TRBD2 (6 bases each). V was clipped by 4 bases and J by 0 bases, with 13 bases between them. The CDR3 has 15 residues. Germline loops: CDR1 SNHLY, CDR2 FYNNEI. The DNA for the CDR3 is TGTGCCAGCAGTGTGGGGGGCGAAACCTCCTACGAGCAGTACGTC. This gives the protein CASSVGGETSYEQYV.

V and J are TRBV12-5 and TRBJ1-5; no clear D gene. Between the trimmed V and J ends, which lost 9 bases and 6 bases, there was a span of 12 bases. This CDR3 comprises 12 residues. Germline CDR1 is LGHNT and CDR2 is FRNRAP. The CDR3 nucleotides are TGTGCTAGCGCCCCAGGAAGTCAGCCCCAGCATTTT. Its protein product is CASAPGSQPQHF.

This chain connects TRBV30 to TRBJ1-2, with D hard to call. Trimming stripped 0 bases from V and 7 bases from J, with 18 bases between. Per the germline V gene, CDR1 is GTSNPN and CDR2 is SVGIG (reference sequence). CDR3 length: 15 amino acids. The CDR3 sequence: CAWSVQIIGYSGYTF. Here the CDR3 DNA reads TGTGCCTGGAGTGTACAAATCATCGGATATTCTGGCTACACCTTC.

The CDR3 DNA sequence: TGTGCCAGCAGTACTGGGACAGGGGGTGGCAACGAGCAGTACTTC. Its protein is CASSTGTGGGNEQYF. The chain couples TRBV6-5 to TRBJ2-7, with 11 bases that match TRBD1. Germline CDR1 MNHEY, CDR2 SVGAGI. The CDR3 is 15 residues long. With 5 bases clipped from V and 5 bases from J, the junction kept 8 bases outside the gene matches.

The chain combines TRBV14 with TRBJ1-1; 7 bases align to TRBD1. After removal of 5 bases from V and 5 bases from J, the junction contained 8 bases not matched to a gene. The CDR3 loop spans 14 amino acids. Germline CDR1 is SGHDN and CDR2 is FVKESK. The CDR3 here is CASSIQGRGTEAFF. The CDR3 nucleotides read TGTGCCAGCAGCATACAGGGGAGGGGAACTGAAGCTTTCTTT.

A few counts support this clone. The chain uses TRBV5-1 and TRBJ2-7; 9 nucleotides match TRBD1. The length of the CDR3 is 16 residues. V trimming: 4 bases; J trimming: 6 bases; junction bases outside the gene matches: 14. The V gene's germline CDR1 is SGHRS and CDR2 YFSETQ. For the CDR3, the DNA is TGCGCCAGCAGCCGGAACTTGACAGGGGGAGTAGCCGAGCAGTACGTC. Its protein is CASSRNLTGGVAEQYV.